The 10 T cell receptor beta chains below all came from one sample that was sequenced in a study of cytomegalovirus exposure and HLA in healthy donors. PCR was performed using 60 Vbeta and 13 Jbeta primers. Clones were sequenced by immunoSEQ multiplex PCR, and TCRdb holds only the in-frame ones, with some missing. The table records around 180,000 clones, roughly 80% of them present only once. Sequences were obtained from PBMCs. Source of these receptors: a woman aged 30 to 39 in good health and CMV-seropositive.

The V gene is TRBV6-1, the J gene TRBJ2-7, with 9 bases matching TRBD2. CDR1 is MNHNS and CDR2 is SASEGT in the germline V gene. This CDR3 contains 15 residues. The ends lost 10 bases at V and 0 bases at J; junction bases unmatched: 10. CDR3 region: CATCGRDRFSYEQYF. The CDR3 coding sequence is TGTGCCACCTGCGGGAGGGACAGATTCTCCTACGAGCAGTACTTC.

The V gene is TRBV19, the J gene TRBJ1-5, with 9 bases lining up with TRBD1. Germline-derived CDR1 and CDR2 are LNHDA and SQIVND (reference sequence). V gave up 8 bases and J gave up 1 base; unmatched junction bases: 6. The CDR3 spans 15 residues. DNA of the CDR3: TGTGCCAGTTCGGACAGGGGCGCGAGCAATCAGCCCCAGCATTTT. It encodes CASSDRGASNQPQHF. Supplemented by reference TRBV19 and TRBJ1-5, the full variable domain reads DGGITQSPKYLFRKEGQNVTLSCEQNLNHDAMYWYRQDPGQGLRLIYYSQIVNDFQKGDIAEGYSVSREKKESFPLTVTSAQKNPTAFYLCASSDRGASNQPQHFGDGTRLSIL.

This clone was detected a few times. This chain connects TRBV2 to TRBJ1-1; D not certain. The CDR3 length is 15 residues. The V gene's germline CDR1 is SNHLY and CDR2 FYNNEI. The V end was cut by 4 bases, the J end by 0 bases, with 12 bases between. The CDR3 DNA follows: TGTGCCAGCAGTGCGGAACGAACAGTGAACACTGAAGCTTTCTTT. Encoded protein: CASSAERTVNTEAFF.

The table lists this clone with a few counts. The chain is built from TRBV11-2 and TRBJ1-5; 8 nucleotides match TRBD1. Germline CDR1 and CDR2: SGHAT and FQNNGV. CDR3 length: 14 amino acids. The J segment lost 7 bases and the V segment lost 5 bases, leaving 7 bases of the junction unmatched. The CDR3 region has the DNA TGTGCCAGCAGCCCCGGACAGGGCAGGCAGCCCCAGCATTTT. Translating it yields CASSPGQGRQPQHF.

The chain has TRBV29-1 and TRBJ1-1; possibly TRBD1 for D (6 bases). CDR1 is SQVTM, CDR2 ANQGSEA, per germline. This CDR3 is 16 amino acids long. Trimming removed 2 bases from V and 5 bases from J, with 21 bases in between. The chain's CDR3 is CSVEWVFQGLRTEAFF. The DNA of the CDR3 is TGCAGCGTTGAATGGGTCTTTCAGGGGCTAAGGACTGAAGCTTTCTTT. Full variable domain (outside the CDR3, taken from reference TRBV29-1 and TRBJ1-1): SAVISQKPSRDICQRGTSLTIQCQVDSQVTMMFWYRQQPGQSLTLIATANQGSEATYESGFVIDKFPISRPNLTFSTLTVSNMSPEDSSIYLCSVEWVFQGLRTEAFFGQGTRLTVV.

The chain employs TRBV25-1 and TRBJ1-1; 9 bases agree with TRBD1. This CDR3 has 13 residues. Trimming at V came to 6 bases and at J to 10 bases, leaving 9 bases not matched to a gene. Germline V lookup: CDR1 MGHDK, CDR2 SYGVNS. Written as DNA, the CDR3 is TGTGCCAGCAGCACGGGACAGGGACATAGAGCTTTCTTT. Amino acid sequence: CASSTGQGHRAFF.

This clone has a single count. This chain connects TRBV5-1 to TRBJ2-5, with 10 positions matching TRBD2. The CDR3 extends over 17 amino acids. The ends lost 0 bases at V and 5 bases at J; junction bases unmatched: 10. Germline CDR1 and CDR2: SGHRS and YFSETQ. As DNA, the CDR3 is TGCGCCAGCAGCTTGGACCTTTCTAGCGGGGGCCAGGAGACCCAGTACTTC. Residues: CASSLDLSSGGQETQYF.

This clone has only a few counts. This rearrangement joins TRBV7-8 to TRBJ2-1; 8 bases are a match to TRBD2. Germline assignment: CDR1 SGHVS and CDR2 FQNEAQ. This CDR3 region has 15 residues. J was trimmed by 7 bases and V by 7 bases; bases with no gene match: 12. CDR3 region: CASTPREGWSNEQFF. DNA of the CDR3: TGTGCCAGCACCCCTCGGGAGGGGTGGTCGAATGAGCAGTTCTTC.

This chain links TRBV6-6 with TRBJ2-5; 10 positions match TRBD1. The germline gives CDR1 MNHNY, CDR2 SVGAGI (reference sequence). The V segment lost 6 bases and the J segment 5 bases; nucleotides outside the gene matches: 9. The CDR3 extends over 15 amino acids. Written as DNA, the CDR3 is TGTGCCAGCAGACTCCGGGACAGGGGATCGGAGACCCAGTACTTC. Translated: CASRLRDRGSETQYF.

V gene TRBV19 combines with J gene TRBJ2-7, with TRBD1 as a possible D gene (5 bases). Germline V gene data show CDR1 as LNHDA and CDR2 as SQIVND (reference sequence). Trimming stripped 5 bases from V and 2 bases from J, with 10 bases between. CDR3 size: 13 residues. This CDR3 reads CASSLTATYEQYF. CDR3 in DNA: TGTGCCAGTAGTCTGACAGCTACCTACGAGCAGTACTTC.